These 4 T cell receptor beta chains share one sample of origin, sequenced in a study of shared clonotypes between healthy human individuals. The method was immunoSEQ multiplex PCR; TCRdb's version includes in-frame clones alone and lacks a portion of them. Seen here are approximately 320,000 clones, around 86% observed once, and the top ten hold around 15%. Specimen: memory CD8+ T cells sorted from blood. Subset specified: CD45RO+ cells pooled with CCR7-negative TemRA cells. The source of these receptors is a young man in good health.

This chain uses TRBV7-9 with TRBJ2-2; no firm D call. V shed 5 bases and J shed 7 bases, with 11 bases lying between them. Germline assignment: CDR1 SEHNR and CDR2 FQNEAQ (reference sequence). The CDR3 loop spans 13 amino acids. CDR3 residues: CASSPNLGGELFF. The CDR3 bases are TGTGCCAGCAGCCCCAATCTTGGCGGGGAGCTGTTTTTT.

The gene calls are TRBV7-9 and TRBJ2-7; tentative D call: TRBD2 (6 bases). The CDR3 is 13 amino acids. Germline V gene lookup returns CDR1 SEHNR and CDR2 FQNEAQ (reference sequence). V was cut by 4 bases and J by 4 bases, with 11 bases left in between. DNA for the CDR3: TGTGCCAGCAGCTCAAACCTAGCGTACGAGCAGTACTTC. Translation: CASSSNLAYEQYF.

V gene TRBV7-2 combines with J gene TRBJ1-5, with D maybe TRBD1 (5 bases). Germline V gene data show CDR1 as SGHTA and CDR2 as FQGNSA. CDR3 size: 14 residues. Trimming left V 2 bases short and J 2 bases short, with 7 bases between. The CDR3 protein is CASSLWGRNQPQHF. The CDR3 DNA reads TGTGCCAGCAGCTTATGGGGACGCAATCAGCCCCAGCATTTT.

This chain joins TRBV7-9 and TRBJ2-7, with D possibly being TRBD1 (6 bases). The V end lost 4 bases, the J end lost 5 bases, and 12 bases lay between the germline ends. CDR1 and CDR2 from the germline V gene are SEHNR and FQNEAQ (reference sequence). This CDR3 has 13 amino acids. CDR3 in amino acids: CASSSPHRDEQYF. CDR3 DNA sequence: TGTGCCAGCAGCTCACCCCACAGGGACGAGCAGTACTTC. The variable domain in full, completed from reference TRBV7-9 and TRBJ2-7, reads DTGVSQNPRHKITKRGQNVTFRCDPISEHNRLYWYRQTLGQGPEFLTYFQNEAQLEKSRLLSDRFSAERPKGSFSTLEIQRTEQGDSAMYLCASSSPHRDEQYFGPGTRLTVT.